The T cell receptor beta chain described here comes from a study of blood T cell repertoires in COVID-19 (TCRdb year 2020). Looking at the study overall: The collaborator samples originated in the United States, Italy and Spain and spanned the acute and convalescent phases of COVID-19. The material from the prospective study consisted of cDNA or gDNA derived from T cells, B-cell-depleted T cells, or PBMCs. Subjects who had been exposed to COVID-19, were actively infected with it, or had recovered from it provided the deeply sampled blood TCRbeta repertoires that made up the dataset. The repertoires were released in a freely available public database meant as a resource for research on the immune response to SARS-CoV-2. The samples were drawn from two sources: the first 160 participants of the ongoing ImmuneRACE study, and approximately 1,300 subjects contributed by 6 global collaborators. The sample metadata nearly always contained a de-identified subject ID, COVID-19 status, age in years and sex. HLA class I and class II types, where available, came from metadata supplied by the sample provider rather than from assay-based typing. General study outcomes and caveats: How much clinical and demographic metadata was included differed by source and by participant, and the metadata was provided uncurated.

TCRbeta CDR3 regions were amplified from genomic DNA by means of the immunoSEQ Assay, a bias-controlled multiplex PCR. As for the original processing: Within the assay, amplification of reference gene primers was used to estimate how many nucleated cells each sample contained. To quantify the absolute abundance of each unique TCRbeta CDR3 rearrangement, sequence reads were collapsed and filtered. Productive Simpson clonality was computed per sample as the square root of Simpson's diversity index over productive rearrangements. The immuneACCESS repertoire file appears here via TCRdb, limited to in-frame rearrangements. These files lack a portion of the clones; in checked studies, under half of the deficit traces to unresolved V genes, and the cause of the others is not known. The DNA was the basis for D and trimming; V, J and clone size are from that table. A total of over 100,000 clones appear in this sample, around 84% of them only once. The ten biggest clones cover 4% to 5.5% of the sample.

The CDR3 contains 16 residues, cysteine and phenylalanine counted. Only CDR3 DNA is held: 48 bases, read in frame from base 1. CDR1 SSHAT and CDR2 FNYEAQ were looked up in the germline V gene (reference sequence). The collaborating institutions used their own protocols to collect whole blood in K2EDTA tubes. Collaborator samples were shipped for TCRbeta analysis as frozen whole blood, isolated PBMCs, or DNA extracted from either sample type. The table lists this clone with a count of one. No cognate antigen has been identified for it. One end of the junction fails to match germline, which may point to a read error.

The V and J segments used are TRBV7-7 and TRBJ2-3, with a weak D call of TRBD2 (7 bases match). This receptor was taken from a human donor in a cohort sampled during active COVID-19. The sample consisted of peripheral blood. The nucleotides read TGTGCTAGCAGCTTAGGAAAGGGGGGGCCCACAGATACGCAGTATTTT. This encodes CASSLGKGGPTDTQYF.